This entry concerns a single T cell receptor (beta chain). The antigen it recognizes is unknown. Base-call qualities are not available, and no considerably larger clone is one nucleotide away. The sample comes from a study of cytomegalovirus exposure and HLA in healthy donors (TCRdb year 2017). Study-wide context: According to an earlier analysis of 450 to 650 of the donors, roughly 180 million T cells yielded 100 million or so unique TCR beta sequences and approximately 300 Gb of sequence data. An early release covering some 640 HLA-typed donors comprised about 300 gigabases of sequencing data and around 80 million unique TCR sequences. The genetic ancestry cluster associated with self-reported Caucasian donors included 81% of the approximately 430 genotyped donors. The study was designed to test whether signatures of past pathogen exposure could be identified by cataloging public T cell receptors. The study used immunosequencing to profile the T cell repertoires of around 600 subjects and linked those repertoires to cytomegalovirus serostatus. Along with the approximately 600-subject first cohort, a separate validation cohort of about 110 different subjects was used. To predict cytomegalovirus infection status, the study brought together high-throughput TCR immunosequencing, statistical association of individual TCRs with disease status, and machine learning. A later analysis re-examined previously published TCR beta repertoires from more than 600 donors and added high-resolution HLA genotyping to investigate patterns of TCR occurrence. Rather than drawing on any new phenotypic data, the later analysis identified candidate immune exposures from TCR beta sequences and the way those sequences occurred across donors. An earlier analysis of approximately 500 of the donors applied high-throughput TCR beta sequencing to assess whether each TCR beta V gene segment acted as functional or pseudogenic. Alongside the repertoire data, information on donor age, sex, ethnicity and CMV serostatus was compiled. A later genetic analysis used genome-wide SNP genotypes for 398 of the 666 donors, treating that subset as a discovery cohort. All discovery cohort repertoires had been generated on a single sequencing platform. HLA typing covered class I and class II loci at four-digit resolution. The number of typed donors differed by locus: roughly 629-640 for A, B, C, DRB1 and DQB1; 500 to 550 for DQA1; approximately 600 for DPA1; and roughly 450 for DPB1. Because of strong linkage in the cohort, five DR-DQ haplotypes were treated as single units for association and clustering. Among 300 to 450 genotyped donors of the cohort, an average of around 240,000 unique TCR beta nucleotide sequences were sequenced per donor, roughly 18% of them non-productive.

The library was produced with the immunoSEQ multiplex PCR assay. The multiplex PCR relied on a mix of 60 forward primers for TCR Vbeta segments and 13 reverse primers for TCR Jbeta segments. Amplification of the CDR3 region of rearranged TCR beta genes was performed with a multiplex PCR assay on genomic DNA. On the Illumina HiSeq System, the amplified TCR beta libraries were sequenced as 87-base-pair reads. Regarding the original processing steps: In a later analysis, tens of millions of unique TCR beta chains were counted across the 666 repertoires, and about 9.9 million of these chains were shared by at least two donors. To remove PCR and sequencing errors, raw reads were error-corrected and collapsed into unique sequences using a nearest-neighbor algorithm that merged closely related sequences. CDR3 sequences were aligned to IMGT reference sequences to assign V, D and J gene segments. For a sequence to be retained, a match of at least six nucleotides was required to both a V gene segment and a J gene segment. A rearrangement was called productive if the CDR3 had no stop codons and remained in frame with V and J, and every other rearrangement was called non-productive. Following IMGT convention, CDR3 was defined as the stretch from the second conserved V-encoded cysteine up to the conserved J-encoded phenylalanine. The earlier analysis of about 590 of the donors excluded sequences that lacked an unambiguous match to a single V gene segment. An earlier analysis of several hundred of the donors called V segments functional above 56.7% productive rearrangements and segregating when the between-donor standard deviation exceeded 5%. To diagnose cytomegalovirus status from the catalog of TCR beta chain sequences, a statistical classification framework was built. A later analysis assigned V and J genes by comparing TCR nucleotide sequences with IMGT/GENE-DB human TR gene sequences. Using the TCRdist pipeline, a later analysis assigned CDR3 sequences along with most-parsimonious VDJ recombination scenarios. A later analysis defined each TCR beta chain by its CDR3 amino acid sequence plus V-gene family, and excluded reads lacking a unique V-gene family. To address suspected cross-contamination and a sequencing artifact, a later analysis removed under 600 highly shared, low-generation-probability nucleotide sequences. A later analysis calculated a clonal expansion index for each public chain from normalized within-repertoire ranks of inferred template counts. A later analysis computed generation probabilities with a VDJ recombination model fitted to out-of-frame rearrangements, and checked the results against IGoR. In a later analysis, TCR-TCR, TCR-HLA and TCR-CMV co-occurrence was scored with hypergeometric tests, and a repertoire-size bias correction was applied to TCR pairs. To estimate false discovery rates, a later analysis permuted the HLA or CMV assignments 20 times. In a later analysis, co-occurring TCRs were grouped using DBSCAN, with TCRdist sequence similarity added in when clustering inside HLA-allele-positive subsets. Repertoires with fewer than 30,000 or more than 120,000 public chains were left out of co-occurrence clustering, as were roughly five repertoires with anomalous nucleotide sharing. TCRdb took over this immuneACCESS table, retaining in-frame rearrangements with V and J assigned. Such tables are incomplete; in checked studies, under half of the missing clones stem from an unresolved V gene, and the remainder is unexplained. That table gives V, J and clone size, and the DNA gave D and trimming. A total of 100,000 to 150,000 clones appear in this sample, less than 85% of them only once. More than 8% of the sample is held by the ten biggest clonotypes.

Study-wide conclusions, independent of this receptor: According to a later analysis, most CMV-associated TCR beta chains appeared to be HLA-restricted, and the HLA associations seemed to be driven largely by CMV exposure. In a later genetic analysis, fewer N-insertions in productive TCRs were reported among donors in an Asian-associated ancestry cluster than the 666-donor mean. A later genetic analysis associated a missense DCLRE1C variant with V-gene and J-gene trimming of TCR beta chains, and an independent cohort replicated the association. A later analysis associated about 16,000 TCR beta sequences with specific HLA alleles at a false discovery rate of 0.05. A further reported finding was that TCR beta sequences accurately predicted the HLA-A and HLA-B alleles for most subjects in the first cohort. Several of the top co-occurrence clusters appeared to be linked to parvovirus B19, influenza, CMV and Epstein-Barr virus, according to a later analysis. Cytomegalovirus status was reported to be diagnosed by the classifier with high specificity and sensitivity in both the original and validation cohorts. Correlated functional status among segregating V segments might reflect linkage disequilibrium, but an unknown experimental factor could not be ruled out. In a later analysis, TCR association rates were found to vary across HLA loci, with the most associated TCRs seen for DRB1 alleles and the fewest for HLA-C alleles. Most TCR sequences were observed very rarely across donors, whereas some public TCRs were present in many individuals. A few of the identified cytomegalovirus-associated TCR beta chains were confirmed in vitro to be specific for cytomegalovirus antigens. In this cohort, only TCR beta chains were sequenced, and detectable features were limited by the absence of alpha or paired-chain data. Because counts were too low, roughly 18 rarely observed V segments, including chromosome 9 orphons, were left out of the earlier analysis of several hundred of the donors. The authors suggested that the approach could potentially be generalized to other disease states and immunological phenotypes. The study gave a list of 150 to 200 TCR beta chains associated with cytomegalovirus. CMV serostatus was the only immune exposure information available for the cohort. A later analysis found that HLA-associated TCR beta chains were more clonally expanded and had lower generation probabilities than equally common non-associated chains. The presence/absence analyses assumed that sequencing depth was roughly uniform across donors, and that assumption may not be true. An earlier analysis of 587 of the donors showed that most TCR beta V segments appeared in productive rearrangements either about 87% or about 30% of the time, which broadly matched IMGT annotations. Because some donors lacked HLA typing at each locus, the association tests relied only on the typed subset. When HLA alleles, especially DR and DQ, strongly co-occurred, attributing TCR associations to individual alleles was difficult. A cluster of highly shared sequence variants was judged likely to represent a technical artifact of the sequencing pipeline. Some IMGT-functional V segments, including TRBV6-2 and TRBV6-3, could not be told apart with the 87-base-pair reads, so those segments were excluded.

From cysteine to phenylalanine, the CDR3 is 12 amino acids long. The entry retains the CDR3 DNA only, 36 bases that are in frame from base 1. CDR1 and CDR2 were assigned from the germline V gene as LGHNA and YNFKEQ. V is reduced by 1 base and J by 8 bases, leaving a spacing of 8 bases between them. In total, 500 to 700 healthy bone marrow donors made up the cohort. At the time of sampling, all cohort members were nominally healthy, though unrecorded immune exposures were likely present. The donor tested CMV seropositive, placing the donor among the roughly 300 seropositive members of the cohort. Each donor provided a peripheral blood sample, and peripheral blood mononuclear cells were used for TCR beta sequencing. Genomic DNA extraction from the blood cell samples was performed with the Qiagen DNeasy Blood Extraction Kit.

This sequence uses TRBV4-2 and TRBJ1-2; the D segment could be TRBD1, given 5 matching bases. Sequencing input: PBMCs. This TCR was recovered from a man aged 30 to 45 in good health and CMV-seropositive. The CDR3: CASSQVQGGYTF. The nucleotide sequence reads TGTGCCAGCAGCCAAGTCCAGGGCGGCTACACCTTC.